What follows are 20 T cell receptor beta chains derived from one specimen sequenced in a study of blood T cell repertoires in COVID-19. Measured with immunoSEQ multiplex PCR; TCRdb has only the in-frame clones, and not every one. The data hold about 200,000 clones, with 70% to 90% observed a single time. The specimen sequenced was peripheral blood. These receptors came from a woman between 40 and 55 years old who had recovered from COVID-19.

The CDR3 reads CASSVDGRANSPLHF. The CDR3 DNA follows: TGTGCCAGCAGCGTAGATGGCAGGGCCAATTCACCCCTCCACTTT. V usage is TRBV9 and J usage is TRBJ1-6; D is possibly TRBD1 (5 bases). CDR1 and CDR2 (germline): SGDLS, YYNGEE. Trimming removed 0 bases at V and 7 bases at J, with 11 bases between. The CDR3 runs to 15 residues.

V and J are TRBV5-5 and TRBJ1-6; D gene uncertain. V dropped 0 bases and J dropped 0 bases, with 4 bases sitting between them. The length of the CDR3 is 15 residues. Looked up from germline, CDR1 is SGHKS and CDR2 is YYEKEE (reference sequence). CDR3 amino acids: CASSLDFSYNSPLHF. CDR3 DNA sequence: TGTGCCAGCAGCTTGGACTTCTCCTATAATTCACCCCTCCACTTT.

The rearrangement uses TRBV5-1 and TRBJ2-2; 9 bases map to TRBD1. Germline loops: CDR1 SGHRS, CDR2 YFSETQ. The CDR3 is 15 residues long. Germline trimming cut 4 bases from V and 6 bases from J; bases unmatched to any gene: 7. CDR3 DNA sequence: TGCGCCAGCAGCCGTCCCGGGACAGGGTCCGGGGAGCTGTTTTTT. This sequence encodes CASSRPGTGSGELFF.

The chain couples TRBV7-2 to TRBJ1-1, with D unclear. Per the germline V gene, CDR1 is SGHTA and CDR2 is FQGNSA. The V and J ends lost 2 bases and 8 bases respectively, with 9 bases between them. The CDR3 totals 12 residues. CDR3 bases: TGTGCCAGCAGCTTATATTATCCCGAAGCTTTCTTT. Translated: CASSLYYPEAFF.

V is TRBV27 and J is TRBJ2-5; D may be TRBD1 (6 bases). Looked up from germline, CDR1 is MNHEY and CDR2 is SMNVEV (reference sequence). Trimming pared 5 bases from V and 2 bases from J, leaving 15 bases between. This CDR3 has 15 amino acids. The CDR3 coding sequence is TGTGCCAGCAGTCGACTCCACAGGGAACAAGAGACCCAGTACTTC. This sequence encodes CASSRLHREQETQYF.

Note on this clone: In the same sample, other DNA sequences code for this CDR3. The V gene is TRBV2, the J gene TRBJ1-2; TRBD1 is a possible D gene (5 bases). The CDR3 has 12 residues. Trimming pared 4 bases from V and 8 bases from J, leaving 11 bases between. Germline V lookup: CDR1 SNHLY, CDR2 FYNNEI. In nucleotides, the CDR3 is TGTGCCAGCAGTGCCGACAGTTGGGGCTACACCTTC. Protein: CASSADSWGYTF.

The chain uses TRBV18 and TRBJ1-1, with D unresolved. V dropped 3 bases and J dropped 11 bases, with 22 bases sitting between them. Germline V CDR1 and CDR2: KGHSH, LQKENI. CDR3 length: 15 residues. The CDR3 spells CASSPELPGFSRAFF. In nucleotides, the CDR3 is TGTGCCAGCTCACCTGAACTACCTGGGTTCAGCCGGGCTTTCTTT.

This sequence joins TRBV4-3 and TRBJ2-5, with 7 bases fitting TRBD1. This CDR3 region has 16 residues. J lost 10 bases, V lost 1 base, and 15 bases had no gene match. Germline CDR1 is LGHNA and CDR2 is YSLEER. The CDR3 nucleotides read TGCGCCAGCAGCCAAGGTACAGGGGACGCTGGAGGTGTCCAGTACTTC. Its translation: CASSQGTGDAGGVQYF.

V and J are TRBV18 and TRBJ2-1; D not resolved. Trimming shortened V by 6 bases and J by 7 bases, and 10 bases separated the two germline ends. The CDR3 has 12 residues. In germline, CDR1 is KGHSH, CDR2 LQKENI. The DNA of the CDR3 is TGTGCCAGCTCGGGCGATGGGAATGAGCAGTTCTTC. It codes for CASSGDGNEQFF.

Here the CDR3 DNA reads TGTGCCAGCTCACCCGGACTAGCGGAGCTGGATACGCAGTATTTT. It translates to CASSPGLAELDTQYF. This chain links TRBV18 with TRBJ2-3, with 10 nucleotides matching TRBD2. In germline, CDR1 is KGHSH, CDR2 LQKENI. V lost 3 bases, J lost 6 bases, and 6 bases stayed unmatched. The CDR3 consists of 15 residues.

The rearrangement joins TRBV3-1 (or the pseudogene TRBV3-2) to TRBJ1-2, with D hard to call. The germline V and J ends were trimmed by 1 base and 6 bases, with 9 bases remaining between them. In germline, CDR1 is LGHDT, CDR2 YNNKEL (reference sequence). The CDR3 covers 13 residues. This CDR3 reads CASSQGPRNGYTF. The DNA for the CDR3 is TGTGCCAGCAGCCAAGGGCCGCGGAATGGCTACACCTTC.

The chain employs TRBV11-2 and TRBJ2-3; TRBD2 matches 8 bases. The CDR3 consists of 17 residues. Germline CDR1 reads SGHAT; CDR2 reads FQNNGV. Trimming cost V 1 base and J 3 bases; bases outside gene matches: 9. The CDR3: CASSLVGGVAGTDTQYF. CDR3 nucleotide sequence: TGTGCCAGCAGCTTAGTAGGAGGGGTAGCGGGAACAGATACGCAGTATTTT. The full variable domain, with the rest looked up from reference TRBV11-2 and TRBJ2-3, is EAGVAQSPRYKIIEKRQSVAFWCNPISGHATLYWYQQILGQGPKLLIQFQNNGVVDDSQLPKDRFSAERLKGVDSTLKIQPAKLEDSAVYLCASSLVGGVAGTDTQYFGPGTRLTVL.

The CDR3 DNA reads TGTGCCAGCAGCTTCTTTAGCGGGGGGAACACCGGGGAGCTGTTTTTT. Its protein is CASSFFSGGNTGELFF. The rearrangement links TRBV7-2 to TRBJ2-2; 9 bases map to TRBD2. Germline CDR1 is SGHTA and CDR2 is FQGNSA. V lost 3 bases, J lost 1 base, and 3 bases stayed unmatched. The CDR3 has 16 residues.

The rearrangement uses TRBV27 and TRBJ1-5, with 9 bases lining up with TRBD1. The V gene's germline CDR1 is MNHEY and CDR2 SMNVEV (reference sequence). Losses at the gene ends were 2 bases for V and 2 bases for J; bases not matched to a gene: 7. The CDR3 has 17 amino acids. In DNA form, the CDR3 reads TGTGCCAGCAGTTTACTTCCACAGGGGGCTGGCAATCAGCCCCAGCATTTT. This codes for CASSLLPQGAGNQPQHF.

The chain links TRBV10-2 to TRBJ1-5; D unresolved. This CDR3 spans 16 amino acids. CDR1 is WSHSY, CDR2 SAAADI, per germline. V lost 1 base and J lost 5, with 15 bases in between. CDR3 in amino acids: CASSELVGVGDQPQHF. CDR3 bases: TGCGCCAGCAGTGAGTTAGTCGGGGTTGGGGATCAGCCCCAGCATTTT.

The rearrangement joins TRBV5-8 to TRBJ2-3, with 8 bases aligning to TRBD1. The CDR3 runs to 16 residues. Looked up from germline, CDR1 is SGHTS and CDR2 is YDEGEE. The V and J ends lost 0 bases and 3 bases, in that order; junction bases with no gene match: 6. The CDR3 is CASSLAWTGLTDTQYF. The CDR3 nucleotides read TGTGCCAGCAGCTTGGCGTGGACAGGGCTTACAGATACGCAGTATTTT.

This rearrangement joins TRBV6-5 to TRBJ1-2, with TRBD1 identical over 9 bases. Germline CDR1 MNHEY, CDR2 SVGAGI. The CDR3 covers 14 residues. Trimming at V came to 2 bases and at J to 4 bases, leaving 2 bases not matched to a gene. CDR3 DNA: TGTGCCAGCAGTTACCAGACAGGGGGCTATGGCTACACCTTC. Protein product: CASSYQTGGYGYTF.

This chain links TRBV21-1 with TRBJ1-1. TRBV21-1 is classified as a pseudogene. The CDR3 totals 17 residues. The CDR3 loop is CASSKVIDRLVNTEAFF. The CDR3 DNA is TGTGCCAGCAGCAAAGTAATAGACCGCCTAGTGAACACTGAAGCTTTCTTT.

This chain uses TRBV19 with TRBJ1-2; D unresolved. CDR1 and CDR2 (germline): LNHDA, SQIVND (reference sequence). The V and J ends lost 5 bases and 8 bases respectively, with 21 bases between them. This CDR3 is built from 15 residues. CDR3 nucleotide sequence: TGTGCCAGTAGTCCGACTAAGTCCCTCCCCCAGGGCTACACCTTC. It codes for CASSPTKSLPQGYTF.

This clone came up a few times. The rearrangement joins TRBV6-1 to TRBJ1-1, with no clear D. The CDR3 consists of 15 residues. Germline V CDR1 and CDR2: MNHNS, SASEGT. The V gene lost 1 base and the J gene lost 5 bases, with 14 bases spanning the gap. The CDR3 spells CASSEVVVLETEAFF. CDR3 nucleotides: TGTGCCAGCAGTGAAGTTGTGGTGCTGGAGACTGAAGCTTTCTTT.